This T cell receptor (beta chain) derives from a study of shared clonotypes between healthy human individuals (dated by TCRdb to about 2020). About the full investigation: Two women and a few men aged 18 to 49 years were included in the cohort. Libraries were prepared and TCR repertoires were sequenced by different laboratories using diverse techniques, in order to increase sequencing depth and limit assay-specific biases. To estimate repertoire size and how much clonotypes are shared between individuals, the study performed deep sequencing of blood TCR repertoires from roughly five healthy adults. Leukapheresis yielded between about 0.94 and 10 billion PBMCs per donor. Points the paper makes about the study in general: Sampling was limited to blood, and TCR repertoires in tissue likely differ from TCR repertoires in blood. Based on pairwise subsampling, the degree of clonotype sharing among donors was expected to be affected by sequencing depth. The genetic and exposure-history diversity represented was limited by the small number of donors.

V ends up 5 bases short and J 5 bases short, with an unmatched junction base count of 11. The CDR3 runs 15 amino acids, cysteine and phenylalanine included. The CDR3 DNA has 45 bases and is translated from base 1. Per the germline V gene (reference sequence), SEHNR is the CDR1 and FQNEAQ is the CDR2. Using the deep immunoSEQ assay, TCR CDR3 regions were amplified from genomic DNA by multiplex PCR. For each cell subset, the extracted genomic DNA was distributed evenly across all wells of several immunoSEQ 96-well plates, and each plate served as one replicate. For unsorted PBMC, 250 to 350 ng of genomic DNA, equivalent to approximately 30,000 T cell genomes, went into each replicate PCR. Unsorted PBMC genomic DNA was sequenced across ten immunoSEQ deep assay plates. Purified libraries were measured with a Qubit 3.0 fluorometer, size-checked on a Bioanalyzer 2100, and measured again with the KAPA Library Quantification kit. Every immunoSEQ 96-well plate was sequenced on a dedicated single-read 150-cycle Illumina NextSeq 550 flow cell. The original methods were these. Because only junctional sequences without quality scores were contained in the immunoSEQ output, filtering matching that applied to full-length reads could not be performed. To assign V/J genes and CDR3, sequences were annotated against IMGT germline references using PyIR, a Python wrapper for IgBLAST v1.9. Any read was removed if the V/J assignment was weak (E-value above 1e-6), the CDR3 was missing, or the read contained stop codons, out-of-frame junctions, or ambiguous translated residues. V3J clonotypes were defined as sequences sharing an identical inferred V gene, J gene, and CDR3 amino acid sequence. The percentage overlap between two repertoires was calculated by dividing the number of shared unique clonotypes by the size of the smaller repertoire. Repertoire richness was assessed with RTK rarefaction, the Chao1 estimator, and Recon v2.1 estimates of unobserved clonotypes. TCRdb obtained this table from immuneACCESS and retained in-frame rearrangements with V and J assigned. These tables miss some clones; where compared with another copy, unresolved V genes account for less than half of the shortfall, and the remainder is unexplained. The V and J calls and the clone size are those of that table, but D and trimming were determined from the DNA. Counted in this sample were over 400,000 clones; approximately 81% of them appeared once. The ten biggest clones cover over 9.5% of the sample.

The donors were healthy, HIV-negative adults who had no recently reported acute infections or vaccinations. All donors were Caucasian adults living in Nashville, Tennessee, USA. For unsorted samples, approximately 84 million PBMCs were counted, and genomic DNA was extracted using the QIAamp DNA Blood Mini kit. Blood was obtained by leukapheresis, after which PBMCs were separated by Ficoll-Histopaque density gradient centrifugation and cryopreserved in liquid nitrogen vapor phase. Regarding this clone: No antigen is known for it. Base qualities were left out, and no much larger clone turns up one base away.

Input material: PBMCs. The rearrangement combines TRBV7-9 with TRBJ2-5; the central 7 bases match TRBD1. The receptor was derived from a woman in her thirties or forties in good health. Some clones in this sample may be carry-over from other donors' samples. The CDR3 protein sequence reads: CASSPGQTKGETQYF. The sequenced DNA: TGTGCCAGCAGCCCGGGACAGACTAAAGGGGAGACCCAGTACTTC.